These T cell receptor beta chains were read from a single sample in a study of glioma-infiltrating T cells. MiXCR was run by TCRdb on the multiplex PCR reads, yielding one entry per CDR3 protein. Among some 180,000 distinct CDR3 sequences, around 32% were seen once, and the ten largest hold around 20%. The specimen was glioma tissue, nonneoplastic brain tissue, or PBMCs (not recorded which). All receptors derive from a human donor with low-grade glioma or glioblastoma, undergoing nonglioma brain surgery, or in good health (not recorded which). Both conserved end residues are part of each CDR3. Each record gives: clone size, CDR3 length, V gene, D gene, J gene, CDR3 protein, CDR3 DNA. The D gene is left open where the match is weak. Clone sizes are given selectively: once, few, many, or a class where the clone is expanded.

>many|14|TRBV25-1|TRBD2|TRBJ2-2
CASGGSGSPGELFF
TGTGCCAGCGGCGGTAGCGGGAGCCCCGGGGAGCTGTTTTTT
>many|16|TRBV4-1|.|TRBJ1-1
CASSQDGKGINTEAFF
TGCGCCAGCAGCCAAGACGGGAAGGGCATCAACACTGAAGCTTTCTTT
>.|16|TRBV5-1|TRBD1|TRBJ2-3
CASSLGGQGGADTQYF
TGCGCCAGCAGCTTGGGTGGACAGGGGGGAGCAGATACGCAGTATTTT
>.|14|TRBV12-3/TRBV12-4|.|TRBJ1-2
CASSLSSTGYGYTF
TGTGCCAGCAGTCTAAGTTCGACAGGCTATGGCTACACCTTC
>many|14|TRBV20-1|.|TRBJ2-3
CSARKKQGPDTQYF
TGCAGTGCTAGAAAAAAACAGGGACCAGATACGCAGTATTTT
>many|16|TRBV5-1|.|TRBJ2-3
CASSLIVTTSTDTQYF
TGCGCCAGCAGCTTGATCGTCACTACTAGCACAGATACGCAGTATTTT
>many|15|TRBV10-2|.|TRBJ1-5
CASRTGDSNNQPQHF
TGCGCCAGCAGGACCGGCGACAGCAACAATCAGCCCCAGCATTTT
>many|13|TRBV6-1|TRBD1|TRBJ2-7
CASKDRASGEQYF
TGTGCCAGCAAGGACAGGGCCTCGGGAGAGCAGTACTTC
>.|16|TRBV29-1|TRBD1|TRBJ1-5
CSVLYPGTGDNQPQHF
TGCAGCGTCCTCTATCCCGGGACAGGGGATAATCAGCCCCAGCATTTT
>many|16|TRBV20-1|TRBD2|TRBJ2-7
CSATGESGRPAVEQYF
TGCAGTGCTACTGGCGAAAGCGGGAGGCCGGCTGTCGAGCAGTACTTC
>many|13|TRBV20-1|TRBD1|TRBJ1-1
CSGDRGMNTEAFF
TGCAGTGGGGACAGGGGTATGAACACTGAAGCTTTCTTT
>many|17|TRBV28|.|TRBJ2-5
CASSFSLMGLQQETQYF
TGTGCCAGCAGTTTCTCCCTCATGGGACTTCAACAAGAGACCCAGTACTTC
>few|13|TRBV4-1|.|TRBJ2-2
CASSLANTGELFF
TGCGCCAGCAGCCTAGCGAACACCGGGGAGCTGTTTTTT
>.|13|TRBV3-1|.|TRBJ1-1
CASSQGKNTEALF
TGTGCCAGTAGCCAGGGGAAGAACACTGAAGCTCTCTTT
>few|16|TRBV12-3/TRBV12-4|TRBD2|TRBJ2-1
CASSFRLAGGFNEQFF
TGTGCCAGCAGTTTCAGACTAGCGGGAGGATTCAATGAGCAGTTCTTC
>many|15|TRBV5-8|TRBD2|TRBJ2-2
CASSLGTSHTGELFF
TGTGCCAGCAGCTTGGGGACTAGCCACACCGGGGAGCTGTTTTTT
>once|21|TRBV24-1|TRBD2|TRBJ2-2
CATSDHEFLLSGRGNTGELFF
TGTGCCACCAGTGACCACGAGTTTCTCCTTAGCGGGAGGGGGAACACCGGGGAGCTGTTTTTT
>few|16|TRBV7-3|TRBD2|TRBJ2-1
CASSRFLAGGHNEQFF
TGTGCCAGCAGCCGTTTTCTAGCGGGAGGGCACAATGAGCAGTTCTTC
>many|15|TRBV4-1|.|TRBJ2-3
CASSPSLAGTDTQYF
TGCGCCAGCAGCCCATCCTTAGCGGGCACAGATACGCAGTATTTT
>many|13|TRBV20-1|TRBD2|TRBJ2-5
CSAPSGRGETQYF
TGCAGTGCCCCGAGCGGGAGGGGGGAGACCCAGTACTTC
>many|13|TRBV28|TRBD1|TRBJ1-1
CASRNRGYTEAFF
TGTGCCAGCAGGAACAGGGGCTACACTGAAGCTTTCTTT